These 17 T cell receptor beta chains were all obtained from the same sample, sequenced in a study of blood T cell repertoires in COVID-19. TCRdb's copy holds only in-frame clones and misses some; the assay was immunoSEQ multiplex PCR. Among 45,000 to 60,000 clones, approximately 86% were seen once, and the ten largest hold over 1%. Sequencing was carried out using peripheral blood. Receptors originate from a man aged 55 to 70 with acute or convalescent COVID-19.

The CDR3 is CASSLTGGLWNYGYTF. Written as DNA, the CDR3 is TGCGCCAGCAGCTTAACAGGGGGCTTGTGGAACTATGGCTACACCTTC. The chain couples TRBV5-1 to TRBJ1-2; 9 bases fit TRBD1. CDR3 length equals 16 residues. CDR1 is SGHRS and CDR2 is YFSETQ in the germline V gene. With 2 bases clipped from V and 2 bases from J, the junction kept 7 bases outside the gene matches.

The J gene is TRBJ1-3, the V gene TRBV6-5; 8 nucleotides agree with TRBD1. After removal of 0 bases from V and 0 bases from J, the junction contained 1 base not matched to a gene. Germline assignment: CDR1 MNHEY and CDR2 SVGAGI. The CDR3 sequence is 16 residues long. The DNA of the CDR3 is TGTGCCAGCAGTTACTCGACAGGGGCCTCTGGAAACACCATATATTTT. As protein: CASSYSTGASGNTIYF.

The V gene is TRBV3-1 (or the pseudogene TRBV3-2), the J gene TRBJ2-7, with TRBD2 matching 11 bases. Germline V gives CDR1 LGHDT, CDR2 YNNKEL (reference sequence). V gave up 3 bases and J gave up 2 bases; unmatched junction bases: 3. This CDR3 contains 15 residues. The DNA for the CDR3 is TGTGCCAGCAGCCAGCTAGCGGGGGGCGCCTACGAGCAGTACTTC. Protein product: CASSQLAGGAYEQYF.

The chain combines TRBV28 with TRBJ2-7; 10 bases are a match to TRBD1. V lost 5 bases to trimming and J lost 12 bases; unmatched junction nucleotides: 7. In germline, CDR1 is MDHEN, CDR2 SYDVKM. CDR3 size: 12 residues. CDR3 region: CASSRGTGVRYF. CDR3 nucleotides: TGTGCCAGCAGTCGAGGGACAGGGGTTCGGTACTTC.

The table lists this clone with a count of one. The CDR3 reads CASSNPGQGNQPQHF. CDR3 in DNA: TGTGCCAGCAGCAATCCGGGACAGGGGAATCAGCCCCAGCATTTT. The rearrangement joins TRBV21-1 to TRBJ1-5; no check of the table's D call, TRBD1, against the DNA was made. TRBV21-1 is recorded as a pseudogene. The CDR3 has 15 amino acids.

The genes are TRBV6-5 and TRBJ1-3; weak D call: TRBD1 (5 bases). The CDR3 spans 13 residues. The germline gives CDR1 MNHEY, CDR2 SVGAGI. Trimming pared 8 bases from V and 2 bases from J, leaving 10 bases between. CDR3 loop: CASRKGAGNTIYF. The CDR3 DNA reads TGTGCCAGCCGCAAAGGGGCTGGAAACACCATATATTTT.

This clone was seen just once. The rearrangement joins TRBV7-9 to TRBJ2-7; D is perhaps TRBD2 (5 bases). Trimming cost V 8 bases and J 2 bases, with 10 bases left between them. The germline gives CDR1 SEHNR, CDR2 FQNEAQ (reference sequence). CDR3 length equals 12 residues. CDR3: CASGGPTYEQYF. DNA for the CDR3: TGTGCCAGCGGCGGGCCCACCTACGAGCAGTACTTC.

This sequence joins TRBV18 and TRBJ1-2, with a tentative D call TRBD1 (6 bases). V lost 0 bases, J lost 9 bases, and 20 bases lay in between. Per germline, CDR1 KGHSH and CDR2 LQKENI. The CDR3 is made up of 16 amino acids. CDR3 sequence: CASSPPGQRPRGSYTF. The CDR3 DNA reads as TGTGCCAGCTCACCACCTGGGCAGCGCCCCAGGGGTAGCTACACCTTC. Based on the CDR3 plus reference TRBV18 and TRBJ1-2, the full variable domain is NAGVMQNPRHLVRRRGQEARLRCSPMKGHSHVYWYRQLPEEGLKFMVYLQKENIIDESGMPKERFSAEFPKEGPSILRIQQVVRGDSAAYFCASSPPGQRPRGSYTFGSGTRLTVV.

The chain uses TRBV27 and TRBJ2-6, with 10 positions matching TRBD1. J gave up 0 bases and V 5 bases, and 10 bases lay outside the gene matches. The CDR3 sequence is 19 residues long. From germline, CDR1 is MNHEY and CDR2 SMNVEV (reference sequence). DNA of the CDR3: TGTGCCAGCAGTCCTTACGACGACAGGGGGCACTCTGGGGCCAACGTCCTGACTTTC. Its translation is CASSPYDDRGHSGANVLTF.

The rearrangement uses TRBV5-1 and TRBJ2-3, with TRBD2 matching 13 bases. The CDR3 is 17 amino acids. Germline V gene data show CDR1 as SGHRS and CDR2 as YFSETQ. The junction had 5 bases not matched to a gene; V was cut back by 0 bases and J by 4 bases. CDR3 sequence: CASSLELAGGPADTQYF. Written as DNA, the CDR3 is TGCGCCAGCAGCTTGGAACTAGCGGGAGGGCCAGCAGATACGCAGTATTTT.

This clone appeared once. The gene calls are TRBV7-2 and TRBJ2-3; 9 nucleotides agree with TRBD1. V gave up 4 bases and J gave up 5 bases; unmatched junction bases: 13. Germline CDR1 and CDR2: SGHTA and FQGNSA. This CDR3 comprises 17 residues. CDR3: CASSSNLRQGGRDTQYF. CDR3 DNA: TGTGCCAGCAGCTCCAACCTACGACAGGGGGGGAGAGATACGCAGTATTTT.

The chain employs TRBV6-1 and TRBJ2-1, with D possibly matching TRBD2 (5 bases). Germline lookup yields CDR1 MNHNS and CDR2 SASEGT. The CDR3 runs to 11 residues. V lost 2 bases to trimming and J lost 10 bases, with 6 bases between them. CDR3 sequence: CASSERLEQFF. In DNA, the CDR3 is TGTGCCAGCAGTGAAAGACTAGAGCAGTTCTTC.

V usage is TRBV6-2 or TRBV6-3 and J usage is TRBJ2-7, with TRBD2 matching 9 bases. J gave up 4 bases and V 5 bases, and 12 bases lay outside the gene matches. This CDR3 spans 16 amino acids. Germline V gene data show CDR1 as MNHEY and CDR2 as SVGEGT. CDR3 sequence: CASSHERGVLQYEQYF. In DNA, the CDR3 is TGTGCCAGCAGTCACGAGCGGGGGGTCTTACAGTACGAGCAGTACTTC.

The V and J genes are TRBV7-2 and TRBJ2-3, with 7 positions matching TRBD2. This CDR3 contains 16 residues. Germline values: CDR1 SGHTA, CDR2 FQGNSA. J lost 2 bases, V lost 4 bases, and 9 bases had no gene match. This chain's CDR3 is CASSSSGAGTTDTQYF. The DNA of the CDR3 is TGTGCCAGCAGCTCGAGCGGGGCCGGCACCACAGATACGCAGTATTTT.

The sample holds many counts of this clone. J is TRBJ2-7 and V is TRBV11-3; 10 bases are a match to TRBD1. The junction had 8 bases not matched to a gene; V was cut back by 5 bases and J by 4 bases. The V gene's germline CDR1 is SGHNT and CDR2 YENEEA. The CDR3 contains 15 residues. CDR3 bases: TGTGCCAGCAGCCCAGAAGGGACAGGGGTATACGAGCAGTACTTC. Amino acid sequence: CASSPEGTGVYEQYF.

V usage is TRBV10-3 and J usage is TRBJ2-7; 9 nucleotides line up with TRBD1. There are 15 residues in the CDR3. Losses at the gene ends were 5 bases for V and 6 bases for J; bases not matched to a gene: 11. CDR1 is ENHRY, CDR2 SYGVKD, per germline. CDR3 DNA: TGTGCCATCAGTAAAAAACCGGGACAGGGATCCGAGCAGTACTTC. Amino acid sequence: CAISKKPGQGSEQYF.

V and J are TRBV4-1 and TRBJ2-2, with TRBD2 matching over 8 bases. V lost 0 bases and J lost 6; bases outside the gene matches: 3. Germline CDR1 reads MGHRA; CDR2 reads YSYEKL. The CDR3 runs 15 residues. The DNA of the CDR3 is TGCGCCAGCAGCCAAGATGGACTAGCCTCCGGGGAGCTGTTTTTT. This gives the protein CASSQDGLASGELFF.